The 3 T cell receptor beta chains below were found in one sample sequenced in a study of cytomegalovirus exposure and HLA in healthy donors. Primers included in the PCR were 60 Vbeta and 13 Jbeta primers. TCRdb's copy holds only in-frame clones and misses some; the assay was immunoSEQ multiplex PCR. Listed are tens of thousands of clones; about 4% falls within the top ten. Sequencing input: PBMCs. These TCRs come from a female donor in good health and CMV-seropositive.

V usage is TRBV6-1 and J usage is TRBJ1-1, with 8 bases fitting TRBD1. Germline loops: CDR1 MNHNS, CDR2 SASEGT. This CDR3 region has 13 residues. Trimming cost V 6 bases and J 4 bases; bases outside gene matches: 4. The CDR3 sequence: CASSPGQGTEAFF. The CDR3 DNA reads as TGTGCCAGCAGCCCCGGACAGGGCACTGAAGCTTTCTTT.

This chain joins TRBV19 and TRBJ2-1; D is possibly TRBD2 (5 bases). CDR1 LNHDA and CDR2 SQIVND come from the germline V gene (reference sequence). V lost 3 bases to trimming and J lost 2 bases, with 11 bases between them. The CDR3 sequence is 15 residues long. The CDR3 spells CASSIDGGPYNEQFF. As DNA, the CDR3 is TGTGCCAGTAGTATTGACGGAGGCCCCTACAATGAGCAGTTCTTC.

The chain employs TRBV19 and TRBJ1-2; tentative D call: TRBD1 (6 bases). V shed 3 bases and J shed 7 bases, with 15 bases lying between them. Per the germline V gene, CDR1 is LNHDA and CDR2 is SQIVND (reference sequence). The CDR3 is made up of 14 amino acids. The CDR3 spells CASSIGQGSRGYTF. In nucleotides, the CDR3 is TGTGCCAGTAGTATTGGCCAGGGGAGTCGTGGCTACACCTTC. Supplemented by reference TRBV19 and TRBJ1-2, the full variable domain reads DGGITQSPKYLFRKEGQNVTLSCEQNLNHDAMYWYRQDPGQGLRLIYYSQIVNDFQKGDIAEGYSVSREKKESFPLTVTSAQKNPTAFYLCASSIGQGSRGYTFGSGTRLTVV.